This T cell receptor beta chain was profiled in a study of tumor-infiltrating lymphocytes in localized non-small cell lung cancer. Background on the study: Several tumor histologies, both smoking statuses, and some post-neoadjuvant chemotherapy samples were included.

Regarding this clone: Its antigen is undetermined.

Study-level results: Technical variation could not be separated from intratumor heterogeneity here. Higher tumor T cell infiltration than in uninvolved lung was supported by TCRbeta sequencing. IM1 and IM2 tumors showed no difference in T-cell fraction.

Sequencing was performed with immunoSEQ multiplex PCR; in TCRdb, only in-frame clones are kept and a portion is missing. This sample has 15,000 or so clones, with 45% to 50% found just once. The sequenced sample was lung tumor tissue. This TCR derives from a human donor with non-small cell lung cancer.

As DNA, the CDR3 is TGTGCCAGCAGCTTTTCAGGGAACCAAGAGACCCAGTACTTC. Its translation is CASSFSGNQETQYF. This chain uses TRBV7-9 with TRBJ2-5; D possibly corresponds to TRBD1 (5 bases). The CDR3 consists of 14 residues. V dropped 3 bases and J dropped 0 bases, with 8 bases sitting between them. Germline assignment: CDR1 SEHNR and CDR2 FQNEAQ (reference sequence).